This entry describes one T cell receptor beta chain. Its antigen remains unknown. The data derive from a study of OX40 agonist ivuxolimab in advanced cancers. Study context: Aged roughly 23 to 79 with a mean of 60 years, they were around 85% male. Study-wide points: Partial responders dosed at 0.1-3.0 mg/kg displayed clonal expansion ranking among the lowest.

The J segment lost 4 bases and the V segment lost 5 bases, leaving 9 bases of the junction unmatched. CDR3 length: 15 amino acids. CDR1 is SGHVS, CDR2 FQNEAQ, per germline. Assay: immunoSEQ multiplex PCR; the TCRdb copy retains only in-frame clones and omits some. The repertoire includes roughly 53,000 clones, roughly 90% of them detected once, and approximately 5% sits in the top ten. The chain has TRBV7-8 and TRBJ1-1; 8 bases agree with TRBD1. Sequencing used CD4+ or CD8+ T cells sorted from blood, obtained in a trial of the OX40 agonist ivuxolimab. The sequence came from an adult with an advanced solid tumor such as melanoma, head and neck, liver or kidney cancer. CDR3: CASSSSGQGSTEAFF. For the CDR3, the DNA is TGTGCCAGCAGCAGCTCTGGACAGGGAAGCACTGAAGCTTTCTTT.